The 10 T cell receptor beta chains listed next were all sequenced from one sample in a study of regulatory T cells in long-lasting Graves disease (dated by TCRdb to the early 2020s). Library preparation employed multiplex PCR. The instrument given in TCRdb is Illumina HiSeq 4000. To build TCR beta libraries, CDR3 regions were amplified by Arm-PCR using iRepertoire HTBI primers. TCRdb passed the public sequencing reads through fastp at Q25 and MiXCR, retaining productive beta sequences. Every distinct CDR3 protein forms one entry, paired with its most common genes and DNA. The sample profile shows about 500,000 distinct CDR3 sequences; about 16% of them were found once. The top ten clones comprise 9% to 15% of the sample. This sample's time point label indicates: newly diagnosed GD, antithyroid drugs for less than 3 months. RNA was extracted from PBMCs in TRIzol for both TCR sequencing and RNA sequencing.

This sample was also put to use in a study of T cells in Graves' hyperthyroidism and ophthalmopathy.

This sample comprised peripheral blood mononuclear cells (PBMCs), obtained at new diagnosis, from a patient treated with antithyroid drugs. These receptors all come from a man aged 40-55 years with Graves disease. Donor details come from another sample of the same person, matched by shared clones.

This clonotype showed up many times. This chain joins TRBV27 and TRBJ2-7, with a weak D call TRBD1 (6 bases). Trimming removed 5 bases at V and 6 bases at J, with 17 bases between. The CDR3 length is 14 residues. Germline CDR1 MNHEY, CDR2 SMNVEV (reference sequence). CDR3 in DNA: TGTGCCAGCAGTCCCACCAACAGGGTCGGCGAGCAGTACTTC. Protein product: CASSPTNRVGEQYF.

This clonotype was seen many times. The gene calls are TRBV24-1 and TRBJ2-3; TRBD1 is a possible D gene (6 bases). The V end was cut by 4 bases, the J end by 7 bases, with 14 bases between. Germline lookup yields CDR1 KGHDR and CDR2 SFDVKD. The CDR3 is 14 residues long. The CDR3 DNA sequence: TGTGCCACCAGTGACAGAAGACAGGTATATACGCAGTATTTT. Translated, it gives CATSDRRQVYTQYF.

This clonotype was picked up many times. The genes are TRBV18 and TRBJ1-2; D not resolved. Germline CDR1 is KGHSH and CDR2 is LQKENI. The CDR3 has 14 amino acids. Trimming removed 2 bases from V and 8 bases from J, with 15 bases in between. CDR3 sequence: CASSPFQALGGYTF. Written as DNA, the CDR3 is TGTGCCAGCTCACCATTTCAGGCATTGGGCGGCTACACCTTC. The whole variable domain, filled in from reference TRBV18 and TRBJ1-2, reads NAGVMQNPRHLVRRRGQEARLRCSPMKGHSHVYWYRQLPEEGLKFMVYLQKENIIDESGMPKERFSAEFPKEGPSILRIQQVVRGDSAAYFCASSPFQALGGYTFGSGTRLTVV.

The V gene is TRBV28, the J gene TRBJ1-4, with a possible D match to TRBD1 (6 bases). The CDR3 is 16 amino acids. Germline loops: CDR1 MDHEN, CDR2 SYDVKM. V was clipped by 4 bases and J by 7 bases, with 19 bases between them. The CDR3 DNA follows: TGTGCCAGCAGTTCCCCCGGGGGCGCGAATTCTGAAAAACTGTTTTTT. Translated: CASSSPGGANSEKLFF. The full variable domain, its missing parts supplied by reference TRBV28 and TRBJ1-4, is DVKVTQSSRYLVKRTGEKVFLECVQDMDHENMFWYRQDPGLGLRLIYFSYDVKMKEKGDIPEGYSVSREKKERFSLILESASTNQTSMYLCASSSPGGANSEKLFFGSGTQLSVL.

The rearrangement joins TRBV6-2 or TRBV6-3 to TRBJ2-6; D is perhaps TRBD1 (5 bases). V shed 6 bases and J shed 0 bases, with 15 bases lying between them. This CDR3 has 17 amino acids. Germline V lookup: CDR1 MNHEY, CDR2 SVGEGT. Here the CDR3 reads CASSFTGSFSGANVLTF. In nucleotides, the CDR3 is TGTGCCAGCAGCTTCACAGGTTCCTTCTCTGGGGCCAACGTCCTGACTTTC.

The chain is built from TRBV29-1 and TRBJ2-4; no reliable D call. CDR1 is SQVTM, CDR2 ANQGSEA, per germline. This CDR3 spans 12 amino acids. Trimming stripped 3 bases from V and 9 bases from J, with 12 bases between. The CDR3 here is CSVEAHSGIQYF. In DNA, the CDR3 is TGCAGCGTTGAGGCACACTCGGGCATTCAGTACTTC.

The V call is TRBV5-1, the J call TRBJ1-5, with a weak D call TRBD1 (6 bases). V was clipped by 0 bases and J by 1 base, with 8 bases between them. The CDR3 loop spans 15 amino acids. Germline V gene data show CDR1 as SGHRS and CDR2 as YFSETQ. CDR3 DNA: TGCGCCAGCAGCTTGGGGACAGCAAGCAATCAGCCCCAGCATTTT. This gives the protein CASSLGTASNQPQHF. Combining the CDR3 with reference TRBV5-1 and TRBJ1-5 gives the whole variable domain KAGVTQTPRYLIKTRGQQVTLSCSPISGHRSVSWYQQTPGQGLQFLFEYFSETQRNKGNFPGRFSGRQFSNSRSEMNVSTLELGDSALYLCASSLGTASNQPQHFGDGTRLSIL.

CDR3 sequence reads: CASSGEYRGKRNEKLFF. Written as DNA, the CDR3 is TGCGCCAGCAGCGGGGAGTACCGGGGTAAAAGGAATGAAAAACTGTTTTTT. The rearrangement joins TRBV4-1 to TRBJ1-4; no clear D gene. Trimming took off 5 bases at V and 5 bases at J, with 21 bases between the two ends. CDR1 MGHRA and CDR2 YSYEKL come from the germline V gene. CDR3 length: 17 amino acids.

This CDR3 is CASSTLMGGNEQFF. CDR3 nucleotides: TGTGCCAGTAGTACGCTAATGGGGGGCAATGAGCAGTTCTTC. The V call is TRBV19, the J call TRBJ2-1, with D perhaps matching TRBD2 (6 bases). Germline-derived CDR1 and CDR2 are LNHDA and SQIVND (reference sequence). The V end lost 4 bases, the J end lost 6 bases, and 13 bases lay between the germline ends. This CDR3 is built from 14 residues.

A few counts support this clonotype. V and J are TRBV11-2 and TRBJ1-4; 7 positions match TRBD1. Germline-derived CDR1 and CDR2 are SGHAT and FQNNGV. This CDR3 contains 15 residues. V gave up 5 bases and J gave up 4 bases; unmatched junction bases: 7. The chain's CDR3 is CASSPRGQLNEKLFF. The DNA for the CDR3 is TGTGCCAGCAGCCCCCGGGGACAGCTTAATGAAAAACTGTTTTTT.